The T cell receptor (beta chain) described here comes from a study of T-cell reconstitution after alpha-beta-depleted transplantation in children. Preparation of the TCRbeta library used unique molecular identifiers. TCRdb re-analysed the PCR reads in MiXCR, keeping a single row per CDR3 protein. The sample comprises 360,000 or so distinct CDR3 sequences, just over 20% of which are singletons, and 3% to 4% rests with the top ten. The CDR3 has 15 residues. CDR1 SGDLS and CDR2 YYNGEE come from the germline V gene. V was trimmed by 4 bases and J by 2 bases, leaving 15 bases between them. This clonotype was seen only a few times.

The V and J genes are TRBV9 and TRBJ2-5; D ambiguous. The material was PBMCs from the stem cell graft donor, obtained from the stem cell graft. This sequence was found in a human donor who donated a stem cell graft to a child with acute myeloid leukemia. In DNA form, the CDR3 reads TGTGCCAGCAGCTTCTCCGGCGGCAATCAAGAGACCCAGTACTTC. Its protein is CASSFSGGNQETQYF.